This paragraph reports one TCR beta chain. Antigen specificity is unknown. These data are taken from a study of neoadjuvant nivolumab and ipilimumab in lung cancer. CDR1 MRHNA and CDR2 SNTAGT come from the germline V gene. Trimming cost V 3 bases and J 5 bases; bases outside gene matches: 1. This CDR3 comprises 14 residues. Study-level results: Resected-tumor TCR richness correlated positively with pretherapy blood richness. Compared with tumor-adjacent uninvolved lung, resected tumors showed greater richness and clonality. Only a single major-pathologic-response sample was available for clonality analysis.

The assay was immunoSEQ multiplex PCR, and TCRdb's table has in-frame clones only and misses some. The table lists approximately 35,000 clones, approximately 92% of them singletons. The TCR comes from an adult with non-small cell lung cancer. The specimen was peripheral blood, collected after neoadjuvant nivolumab, alone or with ipilimumab, at or shortly before surgery. The chain carries TRBV6-4 and TRBJ2-1; 10 nucleotides line up with TRBD2. CDR3: CASSEAGGNNEQFF. The CDR3 bases are TGTGCCAGCAGTGAAGCGGGAGGGAACAATGAGCAGTTCTTC.